This T cell receptor (beta chain) was sequenced in a study of CXCR3-negative and CXCR3-positive naive CD8 T cells. Study results and limitations: TRBV-TRBJ usage matched between naive CXCR3-negative and CXCR3-positive cells but not between memory cells. Comparison of naive cells showed more hydrophobic TRB CDR3s in CXCR3-positive than in CXCR3-negative naive cells.

Carrying UMI labels, the TRB cDNA libraries were prepared through 5' RACE. No DNA is given; TCRdb re-called the 5' RACE reads and lists each CDR3 protein once. The sample includes under 85,000 distinct CDR3 sequences. Identification of naive CD8+ T cells rested on CD45RO-CCR7+CD27+CD95- status. CDR1 MGHDK and CDR2 SYGVNS come from the germline V gene. CDR3 size: 12 residues. Comment on this clonotype: Its antigen is currently unknown.

The genes are TRBV25-1 and TRBJ2-7. This sequence was found in a human donor in good health. Some clones in this sample may be carry-over from other donors' samples. The sequenced sample was naive CXCR3- CD8+ T cells from blood. Regarding subset: CD45RO-CCR7+CD27+CD95- naive CD8+ T cells lacking CXCR3 (TNR3-). CDR3 residues: CASSETGYEQYF.